These T cell receptor beta chains were read from a single sample in a study of blood T cell repertoires in COVID-19. Sequencing was performed with immunoSEQ multiplex PCR; in TCRdb, only in-frame clones are kept and a portion is missing. The sample lists some 150,000 clones; approximately 92% were seen once. The sequencing input was peripheral blood. The receptor set was obtained from a woman aged 40 to 55 with acute or convalescent COVID-19. CDR3s include the opening cysteine and the closing phenylalanine or tryptophan. The order of the fields is J gene, clone size, D gene, V gene, CDR3 DNA, CDR3 protein. A D gene is named only where the DNA matches it firmly. Rows give clone size only sometimes, using once, few, many, or a class for an expanded clone.

TRBJ2-2 - - TRBV24-1 TGTGCCACCAGTGATTTTGGGAGGAATTGGGGGGAGCTGTTTTTT CATSDFGRNWGELFF
TRBJ2-2 - TRBD2 TRBV7-2 TGTGCCAGCGCGACCCCCCCGGGGGGGGCGAACACCGGGGAGCTGTTTTTT CASATPPGGANTGELFF
TRBJ1-1 - - TRBV21-1 TGTGCCAGTAAGTTAGGGGTGAACACTGAAGCTTTCTTT CASKLGVNTEAFF
TRBJ2-7 - TRBD1 TRBV27 TGTGCCAGCAGTATAGGGACAGGGCGGTACGAGCAGTACTTC CASSIGTGRYEQYF
TRBJ1-3 - - TRBV15 TGTGCCACCAGCAGGGCCGAGCTAGACACCATATATTTT CATSRAELDTIYF
TRBJ2-3 once - TRBV5-1 TGCGCCAGCAGCTTCCAGACTAGTCATTTAACGGATACGCAGTATTTT CASSFQTSHLTDTQYF
TRBJ2-1 - - TRBV11-2 TGTGCCAGCAGCTTAGATCGTCGGGGGGCCTTTAGAGAGCAGTTCTTC CASSLDRRGAFREQFF
TRBJ1-2 once TRBD1 TRBV30 TGTGCCTGGAGTGTACGGAGGGGGCGAGGCTACACCTTC CAWSVRRGRGYTF
TRBJ2-3 once TRBD2 TRBV6-5 TGTGCCAGCGTCCTCGCGGGAGGGCGGATCAGTACGCAGTATTTT CASVLAGGRISTQYF
TRBJ2-1 - TRBD2 TRBV6-7 TGTGCCAGCAGGCTAGCGGGAGAGCAGCACAATGAGCAGTTCTTC CASRLAGEQHNEQFF
TRBJ2-5 - - TRBV19 TGTGCCAGTAGTATTGTGCTAGCTCGGGAGACCCAGTACTTC CASSIVLARETQYF
TRBJ1-1 - TRBD1 TRBV19 TGTGCCAGTATCCACAAAGGGGGCGCAAACACTGAAGCTTTCTTT CASIHKGGANTEAFF
TRBJ2-2 - TRBD2 TRBV5-4 TGTGCCAGCAGCTTGGGGCGGGAGCGGACCACCGGGGAGCTGTTTTTT CASSLGRERTTGELFF
TRBJ1-6 - - TRBV7-8 TGTGCCAGCAGCCCCAGCGTTGTCATAGAGTCACCCCTCCACTTT CASSPSVVIESPLHF
TRBJ1-5 - - TRBV6-6 TGTGCCAGCAGAACAAAACAGGGTTTGAATCAGCCCCAGCATTTT CASRTKQGLNQPQHF
TRBJ1-4 - - TRBV19 TGTGCCAGTAGTTGGGGGGACTCCCCAGAAAAACTGTTTTTT CASSWGDSPEKLFF
TRBJ2-2 - TRBD2 TRBV5-1 TGCGCCAGCAGCCCGACTAGCGCGAACACCGGGGAGCTGTTTTTT CASSPTSANTGELFF
TRBJ1-5 - TRBD1 TRBV4-1 TGCGCCAGCAGCCAAGGAACAGGGGGCGGTCAGCCCCAGCATTTT CASSQGTGGGQPQHF
TRBJ2-1 - - TRBV7-3 TGTGCCAGCAGCTTGTCTTCGGGCGTAGGGGACAATGAGCAGTTCTTC CASSLSSGVGDNEQFF
TRBJ2-1 - - TRBV6-1 TGTGCCAGCAGTGATAACAGTTGGAGGGCCTACAATGAGCAGTTCTTC CASSDNSWRAYNEQFF
TRBJ1-5 once - TRBV24-1 TGTGCCACCGCCTGGGGCGTTGATCAGCCCCAGCATTTT CATAWGVDQPQHF
TRBJ2-3 - TRBD2 TRBV5-1 TGCGCCAGCAGCGTGAGCGGGGCCGGCACAGATACGCAGTATTTT CASSVSGAGTDTQYF
TRBJ1-1 - - TRBV28 TGTGCCAGCAGTTTGCCAGGGTGGACGGGTATGGAAGCTTTCTTT CASSLPGWTGMEAFF
TRBJ2-1 - TRBD1 TRBV6-6 TGTGCCAGCAGTTACCTGACAGGGGGCGGGAATGAGCAGTTCTTC CASSYLTGGGNEQFF
TRBJ2-3 - TRBD2 TRBV20-1 TGCAGTGCCGGGGGGGGGACTAGCCGGTATTTT CSAGGGTSRYF
TRBJ2-7 - - TRBV5-5 TGTGCCAGCAGCTTAGGCCCAGGGTCGACCTACGAGCAGTACTTC CASSLGPGSTYEQYF
TRBJ1-2 - TRBD1 TRBV2 TGTGCCAGCACTGTGGGGCTAAGACAGGGGGTAAACTATGGCTACACCTTC CASTVGLRQGVNYGYTF
TRBJ2-6 - - TRBV4-1 TGCGCCAGCAGCCCAGGTTCACAGGTAGGCTCTGGGGCCAACGTCCTGACTTTC CASSPGSQVGSGANVLTF
TRBJ2-3 few TRBD2 TRBV2 TGTGCCAGCAGTGAGCGGGGGGGCACAGATACGCAGTATTTT CASSERGGTDTQYF
TRBJ1-1 - TRBD1 TRBV5-1 TGCGCCAGCAGCTCATACGGGAGAACTTGGGACAGTTGGAACACTGAAGCTTTCTTT CASSSYGRTWDSWNTEAFF
TRBJ1-2 - - TRBV11-2 TGTGCCAGCAGCTTTCTGGGCAGCCCCTATGGCTACACCTTC CASSFLGSPYGYTF
TRBJ2-7 - TRBD2 TRBV6-5 TGTGCCAGCAGTTACCGGGAGGGGTTCTACGAGCAGTACTTC CASSYREGFYEQYF
TRBJ2-7 - - TRBV5-1 TGCGCCAGCAGCTTGGGTCGGGAATGGCCCGAGCAGTACTTC CASSLGREWPEQYF
TRBJ1-2 - - TRBV15 TGTGCCACCAGCAGAGAACCCATTGGCGGAGATTTCTATGGCTACACCTTC CATSREPIGGDFYGYTF
TRBJ2-4 - TRBD1 TRBV6-5 TGTGCCAGCAGCCCGGGACAGGGGTTTAGGGAGAGGTACTTC CASSPGQGFRERYF
TRBJ2-1 - - TRBV12-3/TRBV12-4 TGTGCCAGCAGTTTCGCTTTCGGCAATGAGCAGTTCTTC CASSFAFGNEQFF
TRBJ2-3 - TRBD2 TRBV2 TGTGCCAGCAGTGGAGTAGCGACTAGCGGGGACACAGATACGCAGTATTTT CASSGVATSGDTDTQYF
TRBJ2-7 - TRBD1 TRBV29-1 TGCAGCGTAAAACCGGGACAGACCTACGAGCAGTACTTC CSVKPGQTYEQYF
TRBJ2-1 - - TRBV9 TGTGCCAGCAGCGTAGGTGGACACCTATACAATGAGCAGTTCTTC CASSVGGHLYNEQFF
TRBJ2-5 - - TRBV5-1 TGCGCCAGCAGGGCAGTATTCCAAGAGACCCAGTACTTC CASRAVFQETQYF